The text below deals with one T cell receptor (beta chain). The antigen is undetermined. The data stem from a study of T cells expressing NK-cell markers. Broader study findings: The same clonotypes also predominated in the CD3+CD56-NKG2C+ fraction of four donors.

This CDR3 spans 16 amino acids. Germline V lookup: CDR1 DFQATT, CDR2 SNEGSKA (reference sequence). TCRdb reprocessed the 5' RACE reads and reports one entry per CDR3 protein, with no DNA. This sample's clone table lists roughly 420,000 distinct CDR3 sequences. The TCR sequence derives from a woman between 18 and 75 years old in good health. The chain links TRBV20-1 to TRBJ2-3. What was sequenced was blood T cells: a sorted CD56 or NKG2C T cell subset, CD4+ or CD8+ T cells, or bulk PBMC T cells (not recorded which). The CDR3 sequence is CSARDVSELHTDTQYF.